Each of the 30 T cell receptor beta chains below was sequenced from the same sample in a study of shared clonotypes between healthy human individuals. Libraries were prepared by immunoSEQ multiplex PCR; TCRdb keeps only in-frame clonotypes and omits some of them. The sample has fewer than 600,000 clones, 79% seen once. Input material: PBMCs. These receptors all stem from a woman aged 40-49 years in good health. Some clones in this sample may be carry-over from other donors' samples.

This clone was counted between two and nine times. The CDR3 is CASSWTGFGNTIYF. The CDR3 DNA follows: TGTGCCAGCAGCTGGACGGGATTCGGGAACACCATATATTTT. The chain employs TRBV2 and TRBJ1-3, with unresolved D. This CDR3 is built from 14 residues. V lost 6 bases to trimming and J lost 7 bases, with 16 bases between them. The germline V gene has CDR1 SNHLY and CDR2 FYNNEI.

The chain links TRBV19 to TRBJ2-2, with D perhaps being TRBD1 or TRBD2 (7 bases each). The CDR3 has 14 residues. Germline V gives CDR1 LNHDA, CDR2 SQIVND (reference sequence). Trimming stripped 7 bases from V and 3 bases from J, with 12 bases between. The chain's CDR3 is CASKAGGDTGELFF. The DNA of the CDR3 is TGTGCCAGTAAGGCAGGGGGGGACACCGGGGAGCTGTTTTTT.

The J gene is TRBJ2-2, the V gene TRBV18; D may be TRBD2 (7 bases). With 2 bases removed from V and 2 bases from J, the gap between germline ends came to 12 bases. The germline CDR1 and CDR2 sequences are KGHSH and LQKENI. This CDR3 comprises 16 residues. CDR3 DNA: TGTGCCAGCTCACCAGGCGGGGGCAGCAACACCGGGGAGCTGTTTTTT. This translates into CASSPGGGSNTGELFF.

Concerning this clone: Other DNA sequences from this sample encode an identical CDR3 as well. The chain links TRBV5-4 to TRBJ2-2; D not resolved. Trimming removed 0 bases from V and 0 bases from J, with 6 bases in between. The CDR3 runs to 15 residues. CDR1 is SGHNT and CDR2 is YYREEE in the germline V gene (reference sequence). The CDR3 protein is CASSLGLPNTGELFF. For the CDR3, the DNA is TGTGCCAGCAGCTTGGGCCTACCGAACACCGGGGAGCTGTTTTTT.

The chain is built from TRBV5-1 and TRBJ2-2; perhaps D is TRBD1 or TRBD2 (6 bases each). Germline CDR1 SGHRS, CDR2 YFSETQ. V shed 4 bases and J shed 1 base, with 11 bases lying between them. The length of the CDR3 is 15 residues. CDR3 loop: CASSPGAVNTGELFF. DNA for the CDR3: TGCGCCAGCAGCCCGGGGGCAGTGAACACCGGGGAGCTGTTTTTT. Supplemented by reference TRBV5-1 and TRBJ2-2, the full variable domain reads KAGVTQTPRYLIKTRGQQVTLSCSPISGHRSVSWYQQTPGQGLQFLFEYFSETQRNKGNFPGRFSGRQFSNSRSEMNVSTLELGDSALYLCASSPGAVNTGELFFGEGSRLTVL.

The chain is built from TRBV27 and TRBJ2-1, with a weak D call TRBD1 (6 bases). The V and J ends lost 7 bases and 4 bases respectively, with 14 bases between them. The CDR3 is made up of 14 amino acids. The germline V gene has CDR1 MNHEY and CDR2 SMNVEV (reference sequence). The CDR3 loop is CASKGGRVYNEQFF. CDR3 DNA sequence: TGTGCCAGCAAAGGGGGTAGGGTATACAATGAGCAGTTCTTC.

The chain carries TRBV28 and TRBJ2-1; 11 bases map to TRBD2. V was clipped by 3 bases and J by 7 bases; unmatched bases: 8. CDR1 is MDHEN and CDR2 is SYDVKM in the germline V gene. The CDR3 covers 16 residues. CDR3 nucleotide sequence: TGTGCCAGCAGTTTCCGCACTAGCGGGAGTGTAAATGAGCAGTTCTTC. Its protein is CASSFRTSGSVNEQFF.

The V gene is TRBV9, the J gene TRBJ2-2, with 11 bases fitting TRBD2. The CDR3 totals 18 residues. Trimming took 0 bases from V and 4 from J; bases not matched to a gene: 8. Per the germline V gene, CDR1 is SGDLS and CDR2 is YYNGEE. DNA for the CDR3: TGTGCCAGCAGCGTAGCCCCTACTAGCGGGAGTGGCACCGGGGAGCTGTTTTTT. Its protein product is CASSVAPTSGSGTGELFF.

The rearrangement joins TRBV2 to TRBJ2-1, with 7 bases matching TRBD2. The CDR3 is 13 residues long. J gave up 8 bases and V 7 bases, and 8 bases lay outside the gene matches. In germline, CDR1 is SNHLY, CDR2 FYNNEI. CDR3 loop: CASKEREGYEQFF. The DNA of the CDR3 is TGTGCCAGCAAAGAGCGGGAAGGGTATGAGCAGTTCTTC.

This clone was counted many times. The V call is TRBV11-2, the J call TRBJ2-5; a possible D gene is TRBD2 (6 bases). V was trimmed by 0 bases and J by 3 bases, leaving 8 bases between them. This CDR3 has 14 amino acids. Per germline, CDR1 SGHAT and CDR2 FQNNGV. CDR3: CASSLERGKETQYF. CDR3 nucleotide sequence: TGTGCCAGCAGCTTAGAGCGGGGTAAAGAGACCCAGTACTTC.

This CDR3 reads CASAYTGTGSYEQYF. In nucleotides, the CDR3 is TGTGCCAGCGCCTACACCGGGACAGGGTCCTACGAGCAGTACTTC. V is TRBV6-5 and J is TRBJ2-7, with 9 positions matching TRBD1. CDR3 length equals 15 residues. V lost 8 bases and J lost 1; bases outside the gene matches: 9. Germline-derived CDR1 and CDR2 are MNHEY and SVGAGI.

V usage is TRBV5-1 and J usage is TRBJ2-2; D remains ambiguous. The CDR3 extends over 15 amino acids. Germline CDR1 and CDR2: SGHRS and YFSETQ. Deletions cut 3 bases from V and 0 bases from J, with 9 bases between. The CDR3 DNA reads TGCGCCAGCAGCTCCCCCAACGCGAACACCGGGGAGCTGTTTTTT. Translating it yields CASSSPNANTGELFF.

The J gene is TRBJ2-7, the V gene TRBV5-1, with TRBD2 matching over 10 bases. With V trimmed by 0 bases and J by 1 base, 4 bases remained unmatched. CDR1 and CDR2 from the germline V gene are SGHRS and YFSETQ. The length of the CDR3 is 16 residues. The CDR3 protein is CASSLVGTSASYEQYF. The CDR3 DNA is TGCGCCAGCAGCTTGGTTGGGACTAGCGCTTCCTACGAGCAGTACTTC.

The rearrangement uses TRBV7-3 and TRBJ1-3; possibly TRBD1 for D (6 bases). The germline V gene encodes CDR1 SGHTA and CDR2 FQGTGA. Trimming removed 3 bases at V and 6 bases at J, with 15 bases between. The CDR3 spans 15 residues. The CDR3 spells CASSLVAGASNTIYF. For the CDR3, the DNA is TGTGCCAGCAGCTTGGTGGCAGGGGCCTCAAACACCATATATTTT.

The count of this clone is one. The rearrangement joins TRBV11-2 to TRBJ2-5, with 9 bases fitting TRBD1. V shed 8 bases and J 6 bases; nucleotides not matched to a gene: 13. The CDR3 loop spans 15 amino acids. The germline CDR1 and CDR2 sequences are SGHAT and FQNNGV. In nucleotides, the CDR3 is TGTGCCAGCGCCTTCGGAGAGGGACAGGGACAGACCCAGTACTTC. This encodes CASAFGEGQGQTQYF.

The chain recombines TRBV4-1 with TRBJ1-6, with 10 bases aligning to TRBD1. Trimming cost V 1 base and J 8 bases; bases outside gene matches: 5. Per the germline V gene, CDR1 is MGHRA and CDR2 is YSYEKL. The CDR3 is 16 amino acids. In nucleotides, the CDR3 is TGCGCCAGCAGCCAAGGGGCCGGGACAGGGGATTCACCCCTCCACTTT. Translation: CASSQGAGTGDSPLHF.

V usage is TRBV7-2 and J usage is TRBJ2-5, with D possibly being TRBD1 or TRBD2 (5 bases each). Per the germline V gene, CDR1 is SGHTA and CDR2 is FQGNSA. The CDR3 contains 14 residues. V was trimmed by 3 bases and J by 4 bases, leaving 12 bases between them. The CDR3 DNA follows: TGTGCCAGCAGCTTTCCGGGACGACTAGAGACCCAGTACTTC. Translation: CASSFPGRLETQYF.

The genes are TRBV28 and TRBJ1-2; D gene uncertain. The germline CDR1 and CDR2 sequences are MDHEN and SYDVKM. V gave up 7 bases and J gave up 4 bases, with 13 bases separating them. The CDR3 has 13 residues. CDR3 coding DNA: TGTGCCAGCACTTGGGGTTCGGGCTATGGCTACACCTTC. It is translated as CASTWGSGYGYTF.

The chain joins TRBV5-4 to TRBJ2-7; D gene ambiguous. CDR1 SGHNT and CDR2 YYREEE come from the germline V gene (reference sequence). The germline V and J ends were trimmed by 4 bases and 3 bases, with 14 bases remaining between them. The CDR3 runs to 14 residues. The CDR3: CASSVYSDRYEQYF. The CDR3 DNA reads as TGTGCCAGCAGCGTATACAGCGATCGCTACGAGCAGTACTTC. Full variable domain (missing parts from reference TRBV5-4 and TRBJ2-7): ETGVTQSPTHLIKTRGQQVTLRCSSQSGHNTVSWYQQALGQGPQFIFQYYREEENGRGNFPPRFSGLQFPNYSSELNVNALELDDSALYLCASSVYSDRYEQYFGPGTRLTVT.

This chain links TRBV7-2 with TRBJ2-5, with D hard to call. The DNA end is a closer match to TRBJ2-7, so the J assignment may be wrong. This CDR3 comprises 15 residues. The germline CDR1 and CDR2 sequences are SGHTA and FQGNSA. The CDR3 DNA reads as TGTGCCAGCAGCTTAGTTTCAGCAGCCTCCTACGAGCAGTACTTC. It yields the protein CASSLVSAASYEQYF.

The rearrangement links TRBV13 to TRBJ2-1; possibly TRBD2 for D (5 bases). CDR3 length equals 15 residues. The V gene's germline CDR1 is PRHDT and CDR2 FYEKMQ (reference sequence). The ends were cut back, 3 bases at V and 2 bases at J, with 11 bases in the middle. CDR3 DNA: TGTGCCAGCAGCTTTGGCCAGCGGACCTACAATGAGCAGTTCTTC. Residues: CASSFGQRTYNEQFF.

The J gene is TRBJ2-7, the V gene TRBV10-3, with D perhaps matching TRBD1 or TRBD2 (5 bases each). The V gene's germline CDR1 is ENHRY and CDR2 SYGVKD. The CDR3 has 13 amino acids. Trimming shortened V by 0 bases and J by 5 bases, and 8 bases separated the two germline ends. DNA of the CDR3: TGTGCCATCAGTGAGTCGAGAGGGGACGAGCAGTACTTC. This translates into CAISESRGDEQYF.

This chain links TRBV6-6 with TRBJ2-7; D may be TRBD1 (8 bases). Germline assignment: CDR1 MNHNY and CDR2 SVGAGI (reference sequence). V lost 6 bases and J 7 bases, leaving 22 bases between the germline ends. The CDR3 is 15 amino acids. CDR3 loop: CASSVDRGRGEEQYF. DNA of the CDR3: TGTGCCAGCAGCGTCGACAGGGGTCGGGGGGAGGAGCAGTACTTC.

V usage is TRBV7-2 and J usage is TRBJ2-1, with 7 bases that match TRBD2. The CDR3 totals 14 residues. Germline assignment: CDR1 SGHTA and CDR2 FQGNSA. V dropped 5 bases and J dropped 6; count of bases not matched to a gene: 7. The CDR3 region has the DNA TGTGCCAGCAGCCCCCGGACTAGTTCCAATGAGCAGTTCTTC. Its protein product is CASSPRTSSNEQFF. Full variable domain (outside the CDR3, taken from reference TRBV7-2 and TRBJ2-1): GAGVSQSPSNKVTEKGKDVELRCDPISGHTALYWYRQSLGQGLEFLIYFQGNSAPDKSGLPSDRFSAERTGGSVSTLTIQRTQQEDSAVYLCASSPRTSSNEQFFGPGTRLTVL.

The genes are TRBV7-2 and TRBJ2-3, with 8 bases fitting TRBD2. The J segment lost 6 bases and the V segment lost 3 bases, leaving 8 bases of the junction unmatched. CDR3 length equals 15 residues. Per germline, CDR1 SGHTA and CDR2 FQGNSA. CDR3 coding DNA: TGTGCCAGCAGCTTCCCGGGACTAGGCCCCGATACGCAGTATTTT. It encodes CASSFPGLGPDTQYF. Looking up the rest from reference TRBV7-2 and TRBJ2-3 gives the full variable domain: GAGVSQSPSNKVTEKGKDVELRCDPISGHTALYWYRQSLGQGLEFLIYFQGNSAPDKSGLPSDRFSAERTGGSVSTLTIQRTQQEDSAVYLCASSFPGLGPDTQYFGPGTRLTVL.

The J gene is TRBJ2-1, the V gene TRBV28, with 7 nucleotides matching TRBD2. Germline V gene data show CDR1 as MDHEN and CDR2 as SYDVKM. The CDR3 extends over 13 amino acids. J gave up 6 bases and V 6 bases, and 5 bases lay outside the gene matches. The CDR3 coding sequence is TGTGCCAGCAGGCTCGGGAGGTCCAATGAGCAGTTCTTC. The encoded protein is CASRLGRSNEQFF.

This clone was counted many times. The chain recombines TRBV6-1 with TRBJ1-4; D gene unclear. The V and J ends lost 1 base and 5 bases respectively, with 11 bases between them. The CDR3 has 15 amino acids. Germline CDR1 MNHNS, CDR2 SASEGT. CDR3 sequence (DNA): TGTGCCAGCAGTGAAGGGAGGCAGGAGAATGAAAAACTGTTTTTT. Translation: CASSEGRQENEKLFF.

The V gene is TRBV5-1, the J gene TRBJ1-1; 7 nucleotides align to TRBD1. Unmatched junction bases numbered 14, after V lost 4 bases and J lost 8 bases. This CDR3 region has 15 residues. Per the germline V gene, CDR1 is SGHRS and CDR2 is YFSETQ. CDR3 DNA sequence: TGCGCCAGCAGCGCCGGCCGGGACAGTGGCGAGGAAGCTTTCTTT. Amino acids: CASSAGRDSGEEAFF. The variable domain in full, completed from reference TRBV5-1 and TRBJ1-1, reads KAGVTQTPRYLIKTRGQQVTLSCSPISGHRSVSWYQQTPGQGLQFLFEYFSETQRNKGNFPGRFSGRQFSNSRSEMNVSTLELGDSALYLCASSAGRDSGEEAFFGQGTRLTVV.

This chain connects TRBV10-2 to TRBJ2-5; D gene unclear. V was shortened by 7 bases and J by 1 base, with 13 bases between the two germline ends. CDR1 is WSHSY, CDR2 SAAADI, per germline. There are 14 residues in the CDR3. The CDR3 bases are TGCGCCAGCAAGGGTGGCGGATCCCAAGAGACCCAGTACTTC. Amino acid sequence: CASKGGGSQETQYF.

The chain combines TRBV10-3 with TRBJ2-2; 12 bases align to TRBD2. In germline, CDR1 is ENHRY, CDR2 SYGVKD. Trimming cost V 10 bases and J 2 bases; bases outside gene matches: 11. The CDR3 runs to 17 residues. The CDR3 loop is CATGAGLAGPNTGELFF. CDR3 nucleotides: TGTGCCACCGGGGCGGGACTAGCGGGTCCTAACACCGGGGAGCTGTTTTTT.